This T cell receptor beta chain was recorded in a study of blood T cell repertoires in COVID-19. Looking at the study overall: PBMCs, B-cell-depleted T cells, or T cells provided the cDNA or gDNA that made up the material.

Those who participated ranged in age from roughly 18 to 89 years and resided in about two dozen US areas. In assigning cohorts, the study relied on participant-reported clinical history. The table came from immunoSEQ multiplex PCR; TCRdb's copy has only in-frame clones and leaves some out. This repertoire shows roughly 170,000 clones, about 86% found once; its top ten account for 3.6%. This clone was found a few times. Germline loops: CDR1 SGDLS, CDR2 YYNGEE. V was pared by 4 bases and J by 10 bases, with 12 bases between. CDR3 length equals 12 residues. The sample was PBMCs or T cells enriched from blood (not recorded which). The gene calls are TRBV9 and TRBJ2-1, with D perhaps matching TRBD1 or TRBD2 (5 bases each). The sequence was obtained from a woman in her forties or fifties in a cohort exposed to, infected with or recovered from COVID-19 (not recorded which). The CDR3 coding sequence is TGTGCCAGCAGCTTAGAGGGGAAAGAGCAGTTCTTC. This translates into CASSLEGKEQFF.